This T cell receptor (beta chain) was found in a study of blood T cell repertoires in COVID-19 (TCRdb year 2020). About the investigation overall: The collaborator samples originated in the United States, Italy and Spain and spanned the acute and convalescent phases of COVID-19. The material from the prospective study consisted of cDNA or gDNA derived from T cells, B-cell-depleted T cells, or PBMCs. Deeply sampled blood TCRbeta repertoires from subjects exposed to, actively infected with, or recovered from COVID-19 were included in the dataset. The repertoires were released in a freely available public database meant as a resource for research on the immune response to SARS-CoV-2. The samples were drawn from the first 160 participants of the ongoing ImmuneRACE study and from about 1,200 subjects provided by 6 global collaborators. The sample metadata nearly always contained a de-identified subject ID, COVID-19 status, age in years and sex. Where available, HLA class I and class II types were taken from metadata supplied by the sample provider and were not determined by assay-based typing. The paper's findings and limits, for the study overall: How much clinical and demographic metadata was included differed by source and by participant, and the metadata was provided uncurated.

At one collaborating source in Seattle, patients were enrolled during active infection and were followed longitudinally through the course of disease. Collaborating institutions collected whole blood in K2EDTA tubes following their own protocols. For TCRbeta analysis, collaborator samples were shipped as frozen whole blood, as isolated PBMCs, or as DNA extracted from either sample type. About this clone itself: The specificity of this receptor is unknown. No much larger clone exists at a distance of one base, and base qualities are not known.

TCRbeta CDR3 regions were amplified from genomic DNA by means of the immunoSEQ Assay, a bias-controlled multiplex PCR. The source study handled its data this way. Within the assay, amplification of reference gene primers was used to estimate how many nucleated cells each sample contained. To quantify the absolute abundance of each unique TCRbeta CDR3 rearrangement, sequence reads were collapsed and filtered. For each sample, productive Simpson clonality was calculated by taking the square root of Simpson's diversity index across productive rearrangements. The table was pulled from immuneACCESS by TCRdb, which kept in-frame rearrangements only. Such tables lose some clones; where checked, under half of the loss comes from unresolved V genes, and the rest has no known cause. V and J calls and clone size are given by that table; D and trimming were obtained from the DNA. The sample has roughly 250,000 clones on record, about 90% of them singletons. The ten biggest clones cover roughly 2.7% of the sample.

According to the germline V gene, CDR1 reads MDHEN and CDR2 reads SYDVKM. V lost 5 bases and J lost 3 bases; the stretch between them is 10 bases long. The CDR3 runs 14 amino acids, cysteine and phenylalanine included. The kept DNA is CDR3 alone, 42 bases in frame from the first base. This clonotype originated in a person aged 18-29 years with COVID-19, enrolled during active disease. The specimen sequenced was peripheral blood. The chain is assembled from TRBV28 and TRBJ2-2; matching of 5 bases hints at TRBD1 as the D gene. The nucleotides are TGTGCCAGCAGTAGGGGCACGGACACCGGGGAGCTGTTTTTT. This is translated as CASSRGTDTGELFF.